The 21 T cell receptor beta chains given below trace back to one sample, sequenced in a study of T cell changes during pregnancy in multiple sclerosis. Generated by immunoSEQ multiplex PCR, the TCRdb table keeps only in-frame clones and is missing some. The profile shows tens of thousands of clones, around 92% of them singletons. The source material was peripheral blood, sampled before pregnancy. The receptors shown here come from a female donor with multiple sclerosis, enrolled in a pregnancy study.

The gene calls are TRBV4-3 and TRBJ1-1, with 9 bases that match TRBD1. This CDR3 comprises 15 residues. Trimming at V came to 4 bases and at J to 0 bases, leaving 3 bases not matched to a gene. Germline assignment: CDR1 LGHNA and CDR2 YSLEER. The CDR3 spells CASSRQGVMNTEAFF. In DNA form, the CDR3 reads TGCGCCAGCAGCCGACAGGGGGTAATGAACACTGAAGCTTTCTTT.

The chain has TRBV6-5 and TRBJ2-7; 9 positions agree with TRBD1. Losses at the gene ends were 2 bases for V and 6 bases for J; bases not matched to a gene: 11. CDR1 is MNHEY, CDR2 SVGAGI, per germline. The CDR3 covers 16 residues. The CDR3 reads CASSYATGGPRAEQYF. The DNA for the CDR3 is TGTGCCAGCAGTTACGCGACAGGGGGTCCACGGGCCGAGCAGTACTTC.

This clone was recorded only once. The gene calls are TRBV5-1 and TRBJ2-7, with 9 nucleotides matching TRBD2. The CDR3 covers 18 residues. V trimming: 4 bases; J trimming: 0 bases; junction bases outside the gene matches: 14. The germline CDR1 and CDR2 sequences are SGHRS and YFSETQ. The CDR3 sequence: CASSISGRKHFTSYEQYF. The DNA of the CDR3 is TGCGCCAGCAGCATTAGCGGGAGAAAGCATTTCACCTCCTACGAGCAGTACTTC.

This chain links TRBV13 with TRBJ2-7; 7 bases are a match to TRBD1. This CDR3 region has 14 residues. Germline trimming cut 4 bases from V and 4 bases from J; bases unmatched to any gene: 7. Germline assignment: CDR1 PRHDT and CDR2 FYEKMQ (reference sequence). The CDR3 spells CASSWPGQPYEQYF. DNA for the CDR3: TGTGCCAGCAGCTGGCCGGGACAGCCATACGAGCAGTACTTC.

This chain connects TRBV5-5 to TRBJ2-2, with D unclear. This CDR3 comprises 16 residues. CDR1 is SGHKS, CDR2 YYEKEE, per germline (reference sequence). Trimming cost V 4 bases and J 4 bases, with 17 bases left between them. CDR3 nucleotides: TGTGCCAGCAGCCGAACGACAAATAAGTTCACCGGGGAGCTGTTTTTT. Protein: CASSRTTNKFTGELFF.

The J gene is TRBJ2-3, the V gene TRBV6-1, with 10 bases lining up with TRBD2. CDR1 is MNHNS and CDR2 is SASEGT in the germline V gene. Trimming at V came to 2 bases and at J to 6 bases, leaving 11 bases not matched to a gene. CDR3 length equals 17 residues. CDR3 bases: TGTGCCAGCAGTGAACGTACTAGCGGGACTTTGGGGGATACGCAGTATTTT. It yields the protein CASSERTSGTLGDTQYF.

The V and J genes are TRBV7-3 and TRBJ2-1, with TRBD1 matching 7 bases. Germline CDR1 and CDR2: SGHTA and FQGTGA. V shed 3 bases, J shed 6 bases, and the junction held 8 bases outside the gene matches. The CDR3 runs 15 residues. The CDR3 sequence: CASSFTGAGGNEQFF. The CDR3 nucleotides are TGTGCCAGCAGCTTCACAGGGGCTGGGGGCAATGAGCAGTTCTTC.

V gene TRBV2 combines with J gene TRBJ1-5; 9 nucleotides agree with TRBD1. V trimming: 3 bases; J trimming: 5 bases; junction bases outside the gene matches: 2. The length of the CDR3 is 14 residues. The germline V gene has CDR1 SNHLY and CDR2 FYNNEI. The CDR3 DNA reads TGTGCCAGCAGTGACAGGACAGGGGATCAGCCCCAGCATTTT. Its protein is CASSDRTGDQPQHF.

The V gene is TRBV4-3, the J gene TRBJ2-1, with D possibly matching TRBD1 (5 bases). This CDR3 has 14 amino acids. Germline CDR1 is LGHNA and CDR2 is YSLEER. V was clipped by 0 bases and J by 9 bases, with 12 bases between them. CDR3 sequence reads: CASSQEARVSEQFF. CDR3 bases: TGCGCCAGCAGCCAAGAGGCCAGGGTCAGTGAGCAGTTCTTC.

The chain combines TRBV27 with TRBJ2-3; D ambiguous. The germline V gene has CDR1 MNHEY and CDR2 SMNVEV (reference sequence). V was trimmed by 2 bases and J by 5 bases, leaving 5 bases between them. This CDR3 spans 12 amino acids. CDR3 nucleotide sequence: TGTGCCAGCAGTTTAGATAGAGATACGCAGTATTTT. Its translation: CASSLDRDTQYF.

The CDR3 loop is CASTLRGGRPEQFF. For the CDR3, the DNA is TGTGCCAGCACCCTACGGGGGGGGAGGCCAGAGCAGTTCTTC. This chain joins TRBV2 and TRBJ2-1; TRBD2 agrees at 8 bases. V shed 7 bases, J shed 10 bases, and the junction held 12 bases outside the gene matches. The germline gives CDR1 SNHLY, CDR2 FYNNEI. This CDR3 is built from 14 residues.

The V and J genes are TRBV4-1 and TRBJ2-4; 10 nucleotides agree with TRBD2. J lost 0 bases, V lost 1 base, and 6 bases had no gene match. The length of the CDR3 is 18 residues. Germline V gene data show CDR1 as MGHRA and CDR2 as YSYEKL. The CDR3 DNA follows: TGCGCCAGCAGCCAAGGATGGACTAGCGGATTAGCCAAAAACATTCAGTACTTC. This gives the protein CASSQGWTSGLAKNIQYF.

The chain is built from TRBV4-2 and TRBJ1-4, with D unclear. This CDR3 region has 14 residues. Germline values: CDR1 LGHNA, CDR2 YNFKEQ. V was cut by 0 bases and J by 8 bases, with 10 bases left in between. The CDR3 reads CASSQDEAAEKLFF. As DNA, the CDR3 is TGTGCCAGCAGCCAAGACGAGGCAGCCGAAAAACTGTTTTTT.

The chain links TRBV4-3 to TRBJ2-3; D may be TRBD2 (5 bases). The CDR3 has 16 amino acids. V gave up 0 bases and J gave up 0 bases, with 10 bases separating them. Germline CDR1 reads LGHNA; CDR2 reads YSLEER. The CDR3 bases are TGCGCCAGCAGCCAAGAAGCGGTAGATAGCACAGATACGCAGTATTTT. This translates into CASSQEAVDSTDTQYF.

This chain connects TRBV21-1 to TRBJ2-3; the table names TRBD2, a call not compared with the DNA. TRBV21-1 is an annotated pseudogene. This CDR3 contains 19 residues. The CDR3 DNA reads as TGTGCCAGCAGCAAAGTCGGCACTAATAGCGGGGAGGGGACAGATACGCAGTATTTT. It translates to CASSKVGTNSGEGTDTQYF.

The table lists this clone with a count of one. The chain couples TRBV28 to TRBJ2-1, with D possibly TRBD2 on 6 matching bases. Deletions cut 7 bases from V and 5 bases from J, with 18 bases between. CDR1 and CDR2 (germline): MDHEN, SYDVKM. The CDR3 totals 15 residues. CDR3 nucleotide sequence: TGTGCCAGCAATCCCAGAGGAGGGAACCACAATGAGCAGTTCTTC. As protein: CASNPRGGNHNEQFF. Drawing the rest from reference TRBV28 and TRBJ2-1, the complete variable domain is DVKVTQSSRYLVKRTGEKVFLECVQDMDHENMFWYRQDPGLGLRLIYFSYDVKMKEKGDIPEGYSVSREKKERFSLILESASTNQTSMYLCASNPRGGNHNEQFFGPGTRLTVL.

The rearrangement joins TRBV19 to TRBJ2-5; no reliable D call. From germline, CDR1 is LNHDA and CDR2 SQIVND (reference sequence). The CDR3 spans 13 residues. V was shortened by 6 bases and J by 6 bases, with 14 bases between the two germline ends. CDR3 DNA: TGTGCCAGTAGGAATACAGTGAAGAAGACCCAGTACTTC. Amino acids: CASRNTVKKTQYF.

This CDR3 reads CASSLGGGSNQPQHF. CDR3 coding DNA: TGTGCCAGCAGCTTAGGGGGGGGCAGCAATCAGCCCCAGCATTTT. This chain connects TRBV11-2 to TRBJ1-5, with D possibly matching TRBD1 (6 bases). Trimming removed 1 base from V and 1 base from J, with 8 bases in between. In germline, CDR1 is SGHAT, CDR2 FQNNGV. CDR3 length equals 15 residues.

The chain uses TRBV23-1 and TRBJ2-2; possibly TRBD1 for D (5 bases). TRBV23-1 is designated an ORF whose function remains uncertain. V dropped 4 bases and J dropped 5 bases, with 14 bases sitting between them. The CDR3 consists of 15 residues. As DNA, the CDR3 is TGCGCCAGCAGTCGAAACAGGTTAACTACCGGGGAGCTGTTTTTT. This translates into CASSRNRLTTGELFF.

V usage is TRBV7-9 and J usage is TRBJ2-7; 8 nucleotides line up with TRBD1. Per the germline V gene, CDR1 is SEHNR and CDR2 is FQNEAQ (reference sequence). V dropped 3 bases and J dropped 9; count of bases not matched to a gene: 4. The CDR3 sequence is 12 residues long. CDR3 bases: TGTGCCAGCAGCTTTACAGGGGGGCGGCAGTACTTC. Its protein is CASSFTGGRQYF.

In the case of this clone: Germline and junction disagree at one end, which may indicate a read error. This sequence joins TRBV7-7 and TRBJ2-5; tentative D call: TRBD2 (6 bases). Germline V gene sequence: CDR1 SSHAT, CDR2 FNYEAQ (reference sequence). The CDR3 loop spans 14 amino acids. CDR3 bases: TGTGCTAGCAGCCAGGGACTTTATCAAGAGACCCAGTACTTC. This gives the protein CASSQGLYQETQYF.